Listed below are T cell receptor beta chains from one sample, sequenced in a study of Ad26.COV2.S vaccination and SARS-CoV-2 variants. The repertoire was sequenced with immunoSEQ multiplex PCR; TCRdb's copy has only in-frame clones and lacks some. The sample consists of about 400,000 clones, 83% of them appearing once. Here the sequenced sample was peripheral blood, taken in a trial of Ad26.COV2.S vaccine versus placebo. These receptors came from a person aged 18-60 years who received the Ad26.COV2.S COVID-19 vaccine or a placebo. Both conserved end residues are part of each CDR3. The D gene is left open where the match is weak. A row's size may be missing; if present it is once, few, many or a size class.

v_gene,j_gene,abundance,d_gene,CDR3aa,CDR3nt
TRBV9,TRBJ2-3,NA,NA,CASSAPFRSDTQYF,TGTGCCAGCAGCGCTCCGTTCCGTTCAGATACGCAGTATTTT
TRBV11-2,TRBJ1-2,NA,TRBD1,CASSSFGQGRGYTF,TGTGCCAGCAGCTCATTCGGACAGGGCCGGGGCTACACCTTC
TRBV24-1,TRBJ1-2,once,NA,CATSDLLYGYTF,TGTGCCACCAGTGATTTGCTGTATGGCTACACCTTC
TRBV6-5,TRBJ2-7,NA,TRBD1,CATGQAFYEQYF,TGTGCCACAGGACAGGCCTTCTACGAGCAGTACTTC
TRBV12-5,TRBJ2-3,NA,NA,CASGLVQTTDTQYF,TGTGCTAGTGGTTTGGTACAGACCACAGATACGCAGTATTTT
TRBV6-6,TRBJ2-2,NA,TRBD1,CASSVQGALNTGELFF,TGTGCCAGCAGTGTACAGGGGGCCCTCAACACCGGGGAGCTGTTTTTT
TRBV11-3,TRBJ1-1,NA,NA,CASSHTGFEAFF,TGTGCCAGCAGCCATACCGGGTTTGAAGCTTTCTTT
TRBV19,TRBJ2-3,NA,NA,CASSQGEASGQYF,TGTGCCAGTAGCCAGGGGGAGGCATCGGGGCAGTATTTT
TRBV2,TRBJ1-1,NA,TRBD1,CASIRTGGKGEAFF,TGTGCCAGCATCCGGACAGGGGGCAAGGGTGAAGCTTTCTTT
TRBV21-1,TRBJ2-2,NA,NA,CASSKGLAANTGELFF,TGTGCCAGCAGCAAGGGACTAGCGGCGAACACCGGGGAGCTGTTTTTT
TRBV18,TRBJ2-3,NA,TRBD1,CASSTSRGTDTQYF,TGTGCCAGCTCAACCAGCAGGGGGACAGATACGCAGTATTTT
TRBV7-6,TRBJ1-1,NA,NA,CASSSAPGINTEAFF,TGTGCCAGCAGCTCCGCCCCGGGTATCAACACTGAAGCTTTCTTT
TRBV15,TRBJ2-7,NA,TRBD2,CATSRLPGLSLAEQYF,TGTGCCACCAGCAGATTACCGGGACTAAGCCTAGCGGAGCAGTACTTC
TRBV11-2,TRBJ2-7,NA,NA,CASSGGLGGAYEQYF,TGTGCCAGCAGCGGAGGACTCGGAGGGGCCTACGAGCAGTACTTC
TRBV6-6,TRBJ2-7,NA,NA,CASSYRGSSYEQYF,TGTGCCAGCAGTTACAGGGGGTCCTCCTACGAGCAGTACTTC
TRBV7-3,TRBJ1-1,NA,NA,CASSPEWGTEAFF,TGTGCCAGCAGCCCCGAATGGGGAACTGAAGCTTTCTTT
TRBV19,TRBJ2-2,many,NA,CASSRATGNTGELFF,TGTGCCAGTAGTAGGGCAACAGGGAATACCGGGGAGCTGTTTTTT
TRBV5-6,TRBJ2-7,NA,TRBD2,CASSPELAAAYEQYF,TGTGCCAGCAGCCCCGAACTAGCGGCTGCCTACGAGCAGTACTTC
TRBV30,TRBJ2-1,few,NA,CAWSVHNGEQFF,TGTGCCTGGAGTGTACATAATGGGGAGCAGTTCTTC
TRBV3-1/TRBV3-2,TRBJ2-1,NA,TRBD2,CASSFRLAGSYNEQFF,TGTGCCAGCAGCTTCAGACTAGCGGGCTCCTACAATGAGCAGTTCTTC
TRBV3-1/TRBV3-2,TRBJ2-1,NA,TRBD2,CASSQFLPSGANEQFF,TGTGCCAGCAGCCAATTTCTCCCAAGCGGGGCCAATGAGCAGTTCTTC
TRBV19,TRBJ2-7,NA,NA,CASRGGGFYEQYF,TGTGCCAGTAGGGGTGGAGGTTTCTACGAGCAGTACTTC